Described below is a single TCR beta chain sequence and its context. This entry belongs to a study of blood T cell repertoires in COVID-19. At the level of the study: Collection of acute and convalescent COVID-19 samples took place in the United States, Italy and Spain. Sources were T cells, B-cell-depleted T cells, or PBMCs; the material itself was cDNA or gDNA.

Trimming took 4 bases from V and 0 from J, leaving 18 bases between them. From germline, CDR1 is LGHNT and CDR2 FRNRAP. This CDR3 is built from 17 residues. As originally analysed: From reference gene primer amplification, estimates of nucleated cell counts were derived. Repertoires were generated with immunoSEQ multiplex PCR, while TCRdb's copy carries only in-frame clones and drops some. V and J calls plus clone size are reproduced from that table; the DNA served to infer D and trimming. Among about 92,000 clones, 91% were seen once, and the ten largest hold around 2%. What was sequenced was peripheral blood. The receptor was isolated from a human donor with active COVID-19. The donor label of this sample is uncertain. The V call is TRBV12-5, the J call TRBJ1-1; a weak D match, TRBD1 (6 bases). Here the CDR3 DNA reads TGTGCTAGTGGTTCCGGCGGACAGTCCCGCATGAACACTGAAGCTTTCTTT. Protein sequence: CASGSGGQSRMNTEAFF.